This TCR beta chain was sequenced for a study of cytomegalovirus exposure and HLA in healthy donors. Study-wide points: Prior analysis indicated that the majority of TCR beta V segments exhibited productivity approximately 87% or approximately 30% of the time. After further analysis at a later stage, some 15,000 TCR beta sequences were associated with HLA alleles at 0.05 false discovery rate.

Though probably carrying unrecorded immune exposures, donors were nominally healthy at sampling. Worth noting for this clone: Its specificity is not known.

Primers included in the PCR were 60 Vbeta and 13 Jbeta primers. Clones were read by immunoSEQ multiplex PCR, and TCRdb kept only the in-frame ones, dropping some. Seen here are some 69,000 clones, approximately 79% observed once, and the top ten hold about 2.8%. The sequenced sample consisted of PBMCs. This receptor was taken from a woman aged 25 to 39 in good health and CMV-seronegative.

CDR3 sequence reads: CASTPGGHQPQHF. CDR3 in DNA: TGTGCCAGCACCCCAGGGGGCCATCAGCCCCAGCATTTT. This chain uses TRBV6-6 with TRBJ1-5, with 8 bases identical to TRBD1. V dropped 7 bases and J dropped 5; count of bases not matched to a gene: 4. The CDR3 is 13 residues long. Germline values: CDR1 MNHNY, CDR2 SVGAGI (reference sequence).